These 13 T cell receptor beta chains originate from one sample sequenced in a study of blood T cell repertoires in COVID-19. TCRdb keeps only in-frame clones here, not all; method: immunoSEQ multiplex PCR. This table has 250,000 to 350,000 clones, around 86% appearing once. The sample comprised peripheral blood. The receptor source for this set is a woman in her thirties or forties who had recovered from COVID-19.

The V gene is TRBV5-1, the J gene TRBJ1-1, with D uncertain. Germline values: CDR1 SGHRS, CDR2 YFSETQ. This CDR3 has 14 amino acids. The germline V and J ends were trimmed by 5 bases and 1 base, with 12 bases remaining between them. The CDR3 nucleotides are TGCGCCAGCAGTGAGCACAGCACGAACACTGAAGCTTTCTTT. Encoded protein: CASSEHSTNTEAFF.

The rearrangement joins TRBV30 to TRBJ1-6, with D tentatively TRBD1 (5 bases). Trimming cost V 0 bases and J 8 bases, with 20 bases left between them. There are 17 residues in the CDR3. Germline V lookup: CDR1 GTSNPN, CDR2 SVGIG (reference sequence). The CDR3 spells CAWSVRGAQRSDSPLHF. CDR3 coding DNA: TGTGCCTGGAGTGTACGTGGGGCGCAGAGGAGTGATTCACCCCTCCACTTT.

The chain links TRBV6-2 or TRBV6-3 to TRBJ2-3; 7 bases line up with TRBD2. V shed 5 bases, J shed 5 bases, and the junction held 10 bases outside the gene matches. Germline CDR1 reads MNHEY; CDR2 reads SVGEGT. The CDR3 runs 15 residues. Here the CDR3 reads CASSDPREYGDTQYF. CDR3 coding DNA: TGTGCCAGCAGTGACCCGCGGGAGTACGGAGATACGCAGTATTTT.

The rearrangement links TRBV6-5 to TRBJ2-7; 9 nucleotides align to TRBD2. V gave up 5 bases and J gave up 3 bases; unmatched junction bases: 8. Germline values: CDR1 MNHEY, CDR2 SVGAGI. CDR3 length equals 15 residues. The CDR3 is CASSTSVAGVYEQYF. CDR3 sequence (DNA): TGTGCCAGCAGTACGTCAGTAGCGGGAGTCTACGAGCAGTACTTC.

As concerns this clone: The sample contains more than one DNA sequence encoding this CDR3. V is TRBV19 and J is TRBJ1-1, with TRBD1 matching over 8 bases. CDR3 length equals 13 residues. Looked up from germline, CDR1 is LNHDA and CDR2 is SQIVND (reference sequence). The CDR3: CASQGGMNTEAFF. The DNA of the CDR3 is TGTGCGTCACAGGGGGGGATGAACACTGAAGCTTTCTTT.

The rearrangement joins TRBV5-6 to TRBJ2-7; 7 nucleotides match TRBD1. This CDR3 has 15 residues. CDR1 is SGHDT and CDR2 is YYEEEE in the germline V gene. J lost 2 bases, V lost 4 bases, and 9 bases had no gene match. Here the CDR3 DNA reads TGTGCCAGCAGCCTGATTTGGGACAGTGCCTACGAGCAGTACTTC. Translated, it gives CASSLIWDSAYEQYF. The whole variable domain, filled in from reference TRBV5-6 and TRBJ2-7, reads DAGVTQSPTHLIKTRGQQVTLRCSPKSGHDTVSWYQQALGQGPQFIFQYYEEEERQRGNFPDRFSGHQFPNYSSELNVNALLLGDSALYLCASSLIWDSAYEQYFGPGTRLTVT.

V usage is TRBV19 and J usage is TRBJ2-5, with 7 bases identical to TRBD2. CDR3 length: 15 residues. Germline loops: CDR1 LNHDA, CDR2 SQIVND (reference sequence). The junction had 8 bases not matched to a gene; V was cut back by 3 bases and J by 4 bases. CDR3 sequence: CASSIRGSGGETQYF. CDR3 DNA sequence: TGTGCCAGTAGTATCCGCGGGAGTGGTGGAGAGACCCAGTACTTC.

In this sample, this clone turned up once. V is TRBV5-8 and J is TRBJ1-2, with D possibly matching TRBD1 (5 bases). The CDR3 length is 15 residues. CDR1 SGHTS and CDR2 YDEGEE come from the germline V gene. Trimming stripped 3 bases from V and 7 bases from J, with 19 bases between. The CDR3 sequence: CASSYDRGLTIGYTF. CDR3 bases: TGTGCCAGCAGCTATGACAGAGGTCTAACTATTGGCTACACCTTC.

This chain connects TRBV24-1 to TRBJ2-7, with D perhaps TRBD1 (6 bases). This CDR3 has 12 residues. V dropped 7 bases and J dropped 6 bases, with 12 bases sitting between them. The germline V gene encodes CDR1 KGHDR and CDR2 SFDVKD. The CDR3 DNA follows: TGTGCCACCAGCGTAACAGGGTTCGAGCAGTACTTC. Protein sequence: CATSVTGFEQYF.

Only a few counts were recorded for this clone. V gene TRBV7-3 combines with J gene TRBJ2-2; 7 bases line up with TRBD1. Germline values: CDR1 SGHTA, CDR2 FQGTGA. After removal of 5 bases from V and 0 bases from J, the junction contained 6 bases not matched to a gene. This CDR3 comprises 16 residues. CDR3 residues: CASSQNDRANTGELFF. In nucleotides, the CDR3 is TGTGCCAGCAGCCAAAACGACAGGGCGAACACCGGGGAGCTGTTTTTT.

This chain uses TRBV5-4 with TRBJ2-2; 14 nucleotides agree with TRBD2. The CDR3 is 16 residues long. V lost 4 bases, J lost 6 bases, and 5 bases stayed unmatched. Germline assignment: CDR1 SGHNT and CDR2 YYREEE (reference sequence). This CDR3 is CASSGGLAGGPGELFF. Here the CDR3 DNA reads TGTGCCAGCAGCGGCGGACTAGCGGGGGGACCCGGGGAGCTGTTTTTT.

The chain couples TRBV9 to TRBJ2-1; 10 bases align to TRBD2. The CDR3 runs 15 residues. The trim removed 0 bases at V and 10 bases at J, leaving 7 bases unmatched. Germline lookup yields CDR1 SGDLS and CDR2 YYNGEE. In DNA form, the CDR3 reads TGTGCCAGCAGCGTAGCCCCGGGACTAGCGAGGGAGCAGTTCTTC. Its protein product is CASSVAPGLAREQFF.

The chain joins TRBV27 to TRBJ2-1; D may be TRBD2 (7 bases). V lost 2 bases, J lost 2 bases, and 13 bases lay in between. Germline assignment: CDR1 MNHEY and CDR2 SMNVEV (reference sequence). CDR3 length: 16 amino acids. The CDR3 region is CASSLLGGGTYNEQFF. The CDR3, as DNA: TGTGCCAGCAGTTTACTGGGAGGGGGGACCTACAATGAGCAGTTCTTC.